A single sample is the source of the 21 T cell receptor beta chains below, sequenced in a study of CD8+ T cells in alopecia areata. Treatment in this sample: oral pan-JAK inhibitor, 5-10 mg twice daily. Extraction and reverse transcription of RNA yielded cDNA as the sequencing template. Clones were sequenced by immunoSEQ multiplex PCR, and TCRdb holds only the in-frame ones, with some missing. The data show 170,000 or so clones, with roughly 61% seen just once and roughly 12% held by the top ten. This material consisted of CD8+ T cells sorted from blood, taken at week 24, from a patient treated with tofacitinib. These receptors were collected from a human donor with alopecia areata.

The chain uses TRBV7-2 and TRBJ1-1, with D uncertain. The V end lost 2 bases, the J end lost 1 base, and 8 bases lay between the germline ends. The germline gives CDR1 SGHTA, CDR2 FQGNSA. This CDR3 has 14 residues. CDR3 bases: TGTGCCAGCAGCTTAAATGCAAGGAACACTGAAGCTTTCTTT. Translated: CASSLNARNTEAFF.

This clone was recorded a few times. The genes are TRBV7-9 and TRBJ2-5, with 7 bases aligning to TRBD1. Trimming cost V 3 bases and J 5 bases; bases outside gene matches: 15. CDR3 length: 17 residues. Germline assignment: CDR1 SEHNR and CDR2 FQNEAQ (reference sequence). The CDR3 region has the DNA TGTGCCAGCAGCTTCCTACGGACAGGCAAAGACGGGGAGACCCAGTACTTC. Its translation: CASSFLRTGKDGETQYF. The whole variable domain, filled in from reference TRBV7-9 and TRBJ2-5, reads DTGVSQNPRHKITKRGQNVTFRCDPISEHNRLYWYRQTLGQGPEFLTYFQNEAQLEKSRLLSDRFSAERPKGSFSTLEIQRTEQGDSAMYLCASSFLRTGKDGETQYFGPGTRLLVL.

The rearrangement joins TRBV6-5 to TRBJ2-7; D not resolved. The germline V gene has CDR1 MNHEY and CDR2 SVGAGI. This CDR3 spans 14 amino acids. V gave up 0 bases and J gave up 2 bases, with 8 bases separating them. Here the CDR3 reads CASSYSGIPYEQYF. CDR3 nucleotide sequence: TGTGCCAGCAGTTACTCAGGAATACCCTACGAGCAGTACTTC.

The chain couples TRBV13 to TRBJ2-1; D gene unclear. CDR1 is PRHDT, CDR2 FYEKMQ, per germline (reference sequence). The CDR3 consists of 13 residues. V was clipped by 0 bases and J by 7 bases, with 7 bases between them. CDR3 residues: CASSLGPVNEQFF. The CDR3 nucleotides read TGTGCCAGCAGCTTAGGCCCCGTTAATGAGCAGTTCTTC. Full variable domain (rest looked up from reference TRBV13 and TRBJ2-1): AAGVIQSPRHLIKEKRETATLKCYPIPRHDTVYWYQQGPGQDPQFLISFYEKMQSDKGSIPDRFSAQQFSDYHSELNMSSLELGDSALYFCASSLGPVNEQFFGPGTRLTVL.

A word on this clone: One junction end disagrees with the germline gene, perhaps due to a read error. V is TRBV6-1 and J is TRBJ2-5; TRBD1 aligns across 8 bases. From germline, CDR1 is MNHNS and CDR2 SASEGT. This CDR3 is 15 amino acids long. The CDR3 is CASSEGQGLRETQYF. In nucleotides, the CDR3 is TGTGCCAGCAGCGAAGGACAGGGCCTTCGGGAGACCCAGTACTTC.

The chain employs TRBV7-9 and TRBJ1-5; D may be TRBD1 (6 bases). V lost 5 bases, J lost 5 bases, and 16 bases lay in between. Germline CDR1 is SEHNR and CDR2 is FQNEAQ (reference sequence). The CDR3 consists of 15 residues. CDR3 residues: CASSPFRGGDQPQHF. The CDR3 DNA is TGTGCCAGCAGCCCATTCAGGGGAGGTGATCAGCCCCAGCATTTT.

This CDR3 reads CARTNKLLATTYNEQFF. CDR3 sequence (DNA): TGTGCCAGAACAAATAAATTACTAGCTACCACCTACAATGAGCAGTTCTTC. The V and J genes are TRBV21-1 and TRBJ2-1; TRBD2, the table's D call, was not compared with the DNA. TRBV21-1 is a pseudogene. The CDR3 extends over 17 amino acids.

This clone was detected a few times. J is TRBJ2-1 and V is TRBV27, with a tentative D call TRBD2 (6 bases). The germline V gene has CDR1 MNHEY and CDR2 SMNVEV (reference sequence). Trimming removed 2 bases at V and 3 bases at J, with 14 bases between. The CDR3 is 16 residues long. This CDR3 is CASSLETGTFYNEQFF. The CDR3 DNA reads TGTGCCAGCAGTTTAGAGACCGGGACTTTCTACAATGAGCAGTTCTTC.

CDR3 in DNA: TGTGCCAGCAGCGTAGGTCAGACTGGAAACACCATATATTTT. Its protein is CASSVGQTGNTIYF. This rearrangement joins TRBV9 to TRBJ1-3; no definite D call. Between the trimmed V and J ends, which lost 0 bases and 2 bases, there was a span of 6 bases. CDR3 length equals 14 residues. The V gene's germline CDR1 is SGDLS and CDR2 YYNGEE.

The chain carries TRBV27 and TRBJ2-5; 8 bases fit TRBD1. The DNA end is more similar to TRBJ2-7, so the J call may be wrong. CDR3 size: 15 residues. The germline CDR1 and CDR2 sequences are MNHEY and SMNVEV (reference sequence). CDR3 amino acids: CASSPQGVRLYEQYF. The DNA of the CDR3 is TGTGCCAGCAGTCCACAGGGGGTTAGACTCTACGAGCAGTACTTC.

The chain recombines TRBV5-7 with TRBJ1-5; tentatively, D is TRBD1 (6 bases). TRBV5-7 is an ORF, and what it does is uncertain. This CDR3 has 15 amino acids. Trimming cost V 4 bases and J 5 bases, with 16 bases left between them. The CDR3 loop reads CASSRGQRRDQPQHF. The CDR3 nucleotides are TGTGCCAGCAGCCGCGGACAGAGGAGGGATCAGCCCCAGCATTTT.

The chain has TRBV23-1 and TRBJ2-1; D remains ambiguous. TRBV23-1 is an ORF for which the function is uncertain. This CDR3 is built from 16 residues. V was cut by 6 bases and J by 2 bases, with 17 bases left in between. The CDR3 is CASSPTTSCAYNEQFF. The CDR3 DNA is TGCGCCAGCAGCCCCACTACAAGTTGCGCCTACAATGAGCAGTTCTTC.

This clone was seen a few times. The V gene is TRBV5-4, the J gene TRBJ2-1, with D unresolved. The CDR3 length is 11 residues. Germline-derived CDR1 and CDR2 are SGHNT and YYREEE (reference sequence). V dropped 0 bases and J dropped 9 bases, with 4 bases sitting between them. CDR3 nucleotide sequence: TGTGCCAGCAGCTTGGTAGGTGAGCAGTTCTTC. This codes for CASSLVGEQFF.

The chain recombines TRBV13 with TRBJ2-3, with unresolved D. Per germline, CDR1 PRHDT and CDR2 FYEKMQ (reference sequence). The CDR3 covers 17 residues. Trimming removed 5 bases from V and 0 bases from J, with 18 bases in between. The CDR3 here is CASSARMDGRSTDTQYF. In nucleotides, the CDR3 is TGTGCCAGCAGCGCCCGAATGGACGGCCGTAGCACAGATACGCAGTATTTT. Combining the CDR3 with reference TRBV13 and TRBJ2-3 gives the whole variable domain AAGVIQSPRHLIKEKRETATLKCYPIPRHDTVYWYQQGPGQDPQFLISFYEKMQSDKGSIPDRFSAQQFSDYHSELNMSSLELGDSALYFCASSARMDGRSTDTQYFGPGTRLTVL.

The rearrangement links TRBV4-1 to TRBJ1-2; TRBD1 agrees at 8 bases. Germline CDR1 MGHRA, CDR2 YSYEKL. CDR3 length equals 14 residues. Trimming cost V 5 bases and J 2 bases; bases outside gene matches: 4. DNA for the CDR3: TGCGCCAGCAGCAAGGGACAGGAGAACTATGGCTACACCTTC. Translated, it gives CASSKGQENYGYTF.

The V call is TRBV4-2, the J call TRBJ2-4; D might be TRBD2 (6 bases). The ends were cut back, 0 bases at V and 2 bases at J, with 14 bases in the middle. The CDR3 is 17 amino acids. Germline CDR1 is LGHNA and CDR2 is YNFKEQ. The CDR3 DNA follows: TGTGCCAGCAGCCAAGAAATGTGGGGGGAGCCCAAAAACATTCAGTACTTC. Protein product: CASSQEMWGEPKNIQYF.

This clone has a handful of counts. This rearrangement joins TRBV6-1 to TRBJ1-2, with D perhaps TRBD1 (6 bases). The CDR3 is 14 residues long. V lost 7 bases and J lost 2, with 14 bases in between. The germline V gene has CDR1 MNHNS and CDR2 SASEGT. CDR3 coding DNA: TGTGCCAGCACAAACAACGACAGGAACTATGGCTACACCTTC. The encoded protein is CASTNNDRNYGYTF.

The CDR3 spells CASSLLKAEMNTEAFF. DNA for the CDR3: TGCGCCAGCAGCCTCCTTAAGGCAGAAATGAACACTGAAGCTTTCTTT. This chain connects TRBV4-1 to TRBJ1-1; D is undetermined. CDR3 length: 16 amino acids. From germline, CDR1 is MGHRA and CDR2 YSYEKL. V was pared by 4 bases and J by 0 bases, with 15 bases between.

Remarks on this clone: Other DNA sequences in the sample encode the same CDR3. This rearrangement joins TRBV9 to TRBJ2-7; D remains ambiguous. V lost 0 bases, J lost 3 bases, and 10 bases lay in between. The length of the CDR3 is 14 residues. Germline CDR1 is SGDLS and CDR2 is YYNGEE. CDR3 nucleotide sequence: TGTGCCAGCAGCGTAGCCGGCGGAGACTACGAGCAGTACTTC. This gives the protein CASSVAGGDYEQYF.

This rearrangement joins TRBV5-6 to TRBJ2-7, with no clear D. V lost 3 bases and J lost 7, with 8 bases in between. In germline, CDR1 is SGHDT, CDR2 YYEEEE. This CDR3 comprises 11 residues. Here the CDR3 reads CASSSTVEQYF. In DNA form, the CDR3 reads TGTGCCAGCAGCTCCACGGTTGAGCAGTACTTC.

The chain recombines TRBV7-9 with TRBJ1-6; D is ambiguous. The V end was cut by 5 bases, the J end by 13 bases, with 12 bases between. From germline, CDR1 is SEHNR and CDR2 FQNEAQ (reference sequence). The CDR3 length is 12 residues. CDR3 amino acids: CASSRDRRPLHF. CDR3 coding DNA: TGTGCCAGCAGCCGTGACCGCCGGCCCCTCCACTTT. The complete variable domain, with remaining parts taken from reference TRBV7-9 and TRBJ1-6, reads DTGVSQNPRHKITKRGQNVTFRCDPISEHNRLYWYRQTLGQGPEFLTYFQNEAQLEKSRLLSDRFSAERPKGSFSTLEIQRTEQGDSAMYLCASSRDRRPLHFGNGTRLTVT.